This is a list of T cell receptor beta chains from one sample in a study of blood T cell repertoires in COVID-19. Clones were read by immunoSEQ multiplex PCR, and TCRdb kept only the in-frame ones, dropping some. The top ten clones hold around 5% of a sample with roughly 80,000 clones, around 88% of them seen once. Sequencing was carried out using peripheral blood. The receptors shown here come from a woman at least 80 years old with acute or convalescent COVID-19. The conserved cysteine and the conserved F or W are not part of the CDR3 here. Each record gives: V gene, CDR3 protein.

V: TRBV7-2; CDR3: ASSSIRQGGNEQY
V: TRBV28; CDR3: ASSSGQGLGKLF
V: TRBV10-2; CDR3: ASSEGANEQY
V: TRBV5-1; CDR3: ASSSGTGGSPLH
V: TRBV18; CDR3: ASSPDSNQPQH
V: TRBV19; CDR3: ASTPGRTSTEAF
V: TRBV24-1; CDR3: ATSDYSRTGHNEQF
V: TRBV29-1; CDR3: SVASLGIEQY
V: TRBV28; CDR3: ASSSALLAWGYNEQF
V: TRBV7-2; CDR3: ASRGGTGSNEKLF
V: TRBV5-6; CDR3: ASSLAGIYGYT
V: TRBV2; CDR3: ASRGQGNTEAF
V: TRBV7-3; CDR3: ASSSGGGSYNEQF
V: TRBV5-4; CDR3: ASRSDRGNYGYT
V: TRBV6-5; CDR3: ASSLAGLSYNEQF
V: TRBV5-8; CDR3: ASSLGLANTGELF